This record looks at one T cell receptor beta chain sequence and its context. This table comes from immunoSEQ multiplex PCR, and its TCRdb copy is limited to in-frame clones, with some not included. The repertoire holds 88,000 or so clones, with roughly 80% as singletons. This sample was taken from a study of blood T cell repertoires in COVID-19. The overall study: From the United States, Italy and Spain came samples of acute and convalescent COVID-19.

The V end lost 4 bases, the J end lost 0 bases, and 7 bases lay between the germline ends. CDR3 length equals 14 residues. Germline loops: CDR1 SGHRS, CDR2 YFSETQ. The source of this sequence is an elderly man with acute or convalescent COVID-19. This chain connects TRBV5-1 to TRBJ1-4; D is ambiguous. Sample: peripheral blood. The CDR3 reads CASSEQSTNEKLFF. CDR3 sequence (DNA): TGCGCCAGCAGCGAACAATCAACTAATGAAAAACTGTTTTTT.